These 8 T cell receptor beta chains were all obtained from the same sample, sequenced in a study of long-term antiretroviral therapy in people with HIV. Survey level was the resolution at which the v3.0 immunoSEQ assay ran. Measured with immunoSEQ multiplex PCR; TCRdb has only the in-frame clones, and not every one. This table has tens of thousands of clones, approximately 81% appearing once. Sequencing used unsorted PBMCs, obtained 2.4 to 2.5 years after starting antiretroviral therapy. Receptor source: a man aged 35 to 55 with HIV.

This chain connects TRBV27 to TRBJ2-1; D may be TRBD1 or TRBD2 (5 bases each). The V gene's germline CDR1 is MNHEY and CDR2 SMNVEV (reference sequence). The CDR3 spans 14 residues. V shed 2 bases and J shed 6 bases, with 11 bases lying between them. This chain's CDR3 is CASSLGTTSNEQFF. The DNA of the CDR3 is TGTGCCAGCAGTTTAGGGACCACGAGCAATGAGCAGTTCTTC.

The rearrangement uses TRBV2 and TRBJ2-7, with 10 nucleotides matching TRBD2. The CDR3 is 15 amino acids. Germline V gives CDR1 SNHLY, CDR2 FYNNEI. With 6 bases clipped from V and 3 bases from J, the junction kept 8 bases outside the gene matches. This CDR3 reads CASSQGLAGVYEQYF. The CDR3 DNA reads TGTGCCAGCAGCCAGGGGCTAGCGGGGGTCTACGAGCAGTACTTC. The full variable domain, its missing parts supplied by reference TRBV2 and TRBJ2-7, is EPEVTQTPSHQVTQMGQEVILRCVPISNHLYFYWYRQILGQKVEFLVSFYNNEISEKSEIFDDQFSVERPDGSNFTLKIRSTKLEDSAMYFCASSQGLAGVYEQYFGPGTRLTVT.

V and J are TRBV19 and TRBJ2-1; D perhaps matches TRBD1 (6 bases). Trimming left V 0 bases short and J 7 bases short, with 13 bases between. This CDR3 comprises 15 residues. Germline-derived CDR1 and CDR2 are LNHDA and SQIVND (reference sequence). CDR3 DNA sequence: TGTGCCAGTAGTATAGATCCTAGTAGGGGGAATGAGCAGTTCTTC. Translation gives CASSIDPSRGNEQFF.

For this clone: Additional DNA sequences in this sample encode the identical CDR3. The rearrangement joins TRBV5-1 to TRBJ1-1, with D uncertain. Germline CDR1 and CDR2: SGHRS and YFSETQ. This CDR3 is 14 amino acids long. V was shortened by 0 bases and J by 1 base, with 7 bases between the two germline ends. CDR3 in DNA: TGCGCCAGCAGCTTGGCCTGGGGGAACACTGAAGCTTTCTTT. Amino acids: CASSLAWGNTEAFF.

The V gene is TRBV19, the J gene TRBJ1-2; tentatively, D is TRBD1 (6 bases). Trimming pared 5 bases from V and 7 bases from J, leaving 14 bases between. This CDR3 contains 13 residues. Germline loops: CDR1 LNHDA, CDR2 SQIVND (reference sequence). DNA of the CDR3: TGTGCCAGTAGTTCCAACCGACAGGCTGGCTACACCTTC. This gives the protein CASSSNRQAGYTF.

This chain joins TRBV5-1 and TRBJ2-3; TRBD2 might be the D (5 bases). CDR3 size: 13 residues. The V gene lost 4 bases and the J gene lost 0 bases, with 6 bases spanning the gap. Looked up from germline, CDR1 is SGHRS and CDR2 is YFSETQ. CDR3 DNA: TGCGCCAGCAGCCGGGATAGCACAGATACGCAGTATTTT. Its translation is CASSRDSTDTQYF.

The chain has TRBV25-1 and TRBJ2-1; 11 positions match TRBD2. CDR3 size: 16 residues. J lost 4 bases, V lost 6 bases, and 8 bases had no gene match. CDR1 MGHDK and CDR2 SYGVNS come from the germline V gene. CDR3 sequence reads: CASSSPLAGGYNEQFF. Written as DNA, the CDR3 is TGTGCCAGCAGCTCGCCCCTAGCGGGAGGTTACAATGAGCAGTTCTTC.

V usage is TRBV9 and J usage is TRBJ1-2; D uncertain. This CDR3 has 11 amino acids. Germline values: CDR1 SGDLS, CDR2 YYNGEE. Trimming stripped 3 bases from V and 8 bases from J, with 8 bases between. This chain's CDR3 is CASSGPVGYTF. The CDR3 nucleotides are TGTGCCAGCAGCGGTCCTGTCGGCTACACCTTC.